This T cell receptor beta chain was documented in a study of blood T cell repertoires in COVID-19. About the research overall: COVID-19 samples from acute and convalescent phases originated in the United States, Italy and Spain. The analysed material was cDNA or gDNA that came from T cells, B-cell-depleted T cells, or PBMCs.

The CDR3 runs to 14 residues. V lost 5 bases to trimming and J lost 7 bases, with 18 bases between them. Germline lookup yields CDR1 SGHAT and CDR2 FQNNGV. In the original workflow: Amplification with reference gene primers provided the estimates of nucleated cell counts. Method: immunoSEQ multiplex PCR; TCRdb's copy keeps in-frame clones and lacks some. From that table come the V and J calls and clone size; the DNA was used to work out D and trimming. The sample has over 300,000 clones; nearly 90% are singletons. V usage is TRBV11-2 and J usage is TRBJ2-7, with D possibly TRBD2 on 7 matching bases. What was sequenced was peripheral blood. The TCR sequence derives from a man younger than 35 with active or convalescent COVID-19. CDR3 sequence (DNA): TGTGCCAGCAGCCGAGGGGGGGAGGTAGGGGAGCAGTACTTC. It specifies CASSRGGEVGEQYF.